Below are 23 T cell receptor beta chains sequenced from a single sample in a study of T-cell memory formation after mild COVID-19. TCRdb used MiXCR to reprocess the 5' RACE reads, holding one entry per CDR3 protein. Among 450,000 to 650,000 distinct CDR3 sequences listed, 20% were seen once. The sequencing sample was made of PBMCs or a T cell subset sorted from them (not recorded which). The source of these receptors is an adult woman who had mild COVID-19 (a few samples of this study predate the infection). Cell type and time point are not known.

The chain carries TRBV7-3 and TRBJ2-7; possible D gene TRBD1, 6 bases. The germline V gene has CDR1 SGHTA and CDR2 FQGTGA. With 4 bases removed from V and 5 bases from J, the gap between germline ends came to 15 bases. The CDR3 spans 14 residues. Here the CDR3 DNA reads TGTGCCAGCAGCTCACAACCGGGACACCACGAGCAGTACTTC. Translation: CASSSQPGHHEQYF.

This clonotype was observed a few times. The chain employs TRBV11-2 and TRBJ1-1, with TRBD1 matching 8 bases. Germline V lookup: CDR1 SGHAT, CDR2 FQNNGV. This CDR3 region has 18 residues. With V trimmed by 1 base and J by 4 bases, 14 bases remained unmatched. CDR3 in DNA: TGTGCCAGCAGCTTAGGTCTCGGGACAGGCCGACTTGGCACTGAAGCTTTCTTT. It yields the protein CASSLGLGTGRLGTEAFF. The full variable domain, in which reference TRBV11-2 and TRBJ1-1 provide the parts outside the CDR3, is EAGVAQSPRYKIIEKRQSVAFWCNPISGHATLYWYQQILGQGPKLLIQFQNNGVVDDSQLPKDRFSAERLKGVDSTLKIQPAKLEDSAVYLCASSLGLGTGRLGTEAFFGQGTRLTVV.

This chain links TRBV30 with TRBJ2-2, with 10 bases that match TRBD2. Germline loops: CDR1 GTSNPN, CDR2 SVGIG (reference sequence). V lost 4 bases, J lost 3 bases, and 5 bases stayed unmatched. The length of the CDR3 is 15 residues. The CDR3 protein is CAWKAAGGDTGELFF. DNA of the CDR3: TGTGCCTGGAAGGCAGCGGGAGGGGACACCGGGGAGCTGTTTTTT. Using reference TRBV30 and TRBJ2-2 for the parts outside the CDR3, the full variable domain is SQTIHQWPATLVQPVGSPLSLECTVEGTSNPNLYWYRQAAGRGLQLLFYSVGIGQISSEVPQNLSASRPQDRQFILSSKKLLLSDSGFYLCAWKAAGGDTGELFFGEGSRLTVL.

This clonotype was seen many times. V usage is TRBV5-1 and J usage is TRBJ2-3; D may match TRBD1 or TRBD2 (5 bases each). Germline lookup yields CDR1 SGHRS and CDR2 YFSETQ. The CDR3 is 15 amino acids. V was cut by 4 bases and J by 4 bases, with 16 bases left in between. The CDR3 coding sequence is TGCGCCAGCAGCCCGGTGGGACGAGATTCAGATACGCAGTATTTT. Protein product: CASSPVGRDSDTQYF.

On this clonotype itself: This may be a read error: a much more frequent sequence differs by one nucleotide. The chain is built from TRBV19 and TRBJ2-2, with TRBD1 as a possible D gene (6 bases). The CDR3 covers 11 residues. The germline CDR1 and CDR2 sequences are LNHDA and SQIVND (reference sequence). The CDR3 nucleotides read TGTGCCAGTGGACAGCTCGGGGAGATGTTTTTT. Protein product: CASGQLGEMFF. The variable domain in full, with the rest retrieved from reference TRBV19 and TRBJ2-2, is DGGITQSPKYLFRKEGQNVTLSCEQNLNHDAMYWYRQDPGQGLRLIYYSQIVNDFQKGDIAEGYSVSREKKESFPLTVTSAQKNPTAFYLCASGQLGEMFFGEGSRLTVL.

The chain joins TRBV6-2 or TRBV6-3 to TRBJ2-2; 15 positions match TRBD2. The ends lost 7 bases at V and 4 bases at J; junction bases unmatched: 7. Germline V gene sequence: CDR1 MNHEY, CDR2 SVGEGT. CDR3 size: 17 residues. The CDR3 nucleotides read TGTGCCAGCACCGGACTAGCGGGAGGGCCGTTCACCGGGGAGCTGTTTTTT. It encodes CASTGLAGGPFTGELFF.

The V gene is TRBV12-3 or TRBV12-4, the J gene TRBJ2-1, with D uncertain. The CDR3 sequence is 14 residues long. V was pared by 7 bases and J by 2 bases, with 12 bases between. CDR3 nucleotide sequence: TGTGCCAGCAAGGAAGGGAATACCTACAATGAGCAGTTCTTC. Its protein is CASKEGNTYNEQFF.

The chain carries TRBV7-9 and TRBJ1-5, with a weak D call TRBD1 (5 bases). The CDR3 sequence is 13 residues long. The germline V and J ends were trimmed by 11 bases and 1 base, with 12 bases remaining between them. Germline loops: CDR1 SEHNR, CDR2 FQNEAQ (reference sequence). The CDR3 loop reads CAGARDSNQPQHF. DNA for the CDR3: TGTGCCGGTGCCCGGGACAGCAATCAGCCCCAGCATTTT.

This clonotype was picked up many times. The chain joins TRBV6-1 to TRBJ1-5; 8 bases agree with TRBD1. In germline, CDR1 is MNHNS, CDR2 SASEGT. The V gene end was trimmed by 6 bases and the J gene end by 2 bases; junction bases not matched to a gene: 9. This CDR3 contains 16 residues. The CDR3 sequence is CASSIQGAGGNQPQHF. The CDR3 DNA follows: TGTGCCAGCAGCATTCAGGGGGCTGGGGGCAATCAGCCCCAGCATTTT.

This rearrangement joins TRBV10-2 to TRBJ1-1, with D possibly being TRBD1 (6 bases). Germline loops: CDR1 WSHSY, CDR2 SAAADI. The CDR3 runs to 13 residues. Trimming left V 7 bases short and J 1 base short, with 10 bases between. The CDR3 loop reads CASKGRGNTEAFF. The CDR3 coding sequence is TGCGCCAGCAAGGGCAGGGGGAACACTGAAGCTTTCTTT.

This chain links TRBV29-1 with TRBJ2-7; a possible D gene is TRBD2 (6 bases). Germline V gene data show CDR1 as SQVTM and CDR2 as ANQGSEA. Trimming shortened V by 3 bases and J by 0 bases, and 9 bases separated the two germline ends. The CDR3 runs to 13 residues. As DNA, the CDR3 is TGCAGCGTTGAGACGGGGGTCTCCTACGAGCAGTACTTC. This codes for CSVETGVSYEQYF.

This clonotype was counted a few times. The genes are TRBV11-2 and TRBJ1-4; no clear D. The ends were cut back, 1 base at V and 5 bases at J, with 17 bases in the middle. Germline values: CDR1 SGHAT, CDR2 FQNNGV. The CDR3 consists of 17 residues. Here the CDR3 DNA reads TGTGCCAGCAGCTTAGGGTCCCCCTCCAGACCCAATGAAAAACTGTTTTTT. Its translation: CASSLGSPSRPNEKLFF.

The CDR3: CATRRKGTYEQYF. In DNA, the CDR3 is TGTGCCACCCGTCGAAAGGGGACCTACGAGCAGTACTTC. The chain links TRBV12-3 or TRBV12-4 to TRBJ2-7; possibly TRBD1 for D (5 bases). The ends were cut back, 10 bases at V and 2 bases at J, with 15 bases in the middle. The CDR3 spans 13 residues.

This chain joins TRBV11-2 and TRBJ2-3; D not certain. V lost 5 bases to trimming and J lost 5 bases, with 17 bases between them. The CDR3 sequence is 15 residues long. The germline V gene encodes CDR1 SGHAT and CDR2 FQNNGV. This CDR3 reads CASSATPLKGDTQYF. The DNA of the CDR3 is TGTGCCAGCAGCGCGACACCCCTGAAAGGAGATACGCAGTATTTT.

The rearrangement links TRBV7-2 to TRBJ1-4; unclear D gene. This CDR3 comprises 17 residues. V was clipped by 5 bases and J by 7 bases, with 23 bases between them. CDR1 and CDR2 from the germline V gene are SGHTA and FQGNSA. The CDR3 is CASSRMNRDLGGEKLFF. The CDR3 DNA reads as TGTGCCAGCAGCCGAATGAACCGGGATCTCGGCGGTGAAAAACTGTTTTTT.

The rearrangement uses TRBV5-1 and TRBJ1-6; D not certain. The V and J ends lost 2 bases and 6 bases respectively, with 6 bases between them. In germline, CDR1 is SGHRS, CDR2 YFSETQ. CDR3 length: 13 residues. Written as DNA, the CDR3 is TGCGCCAGCAGCTTAACTGCTAATTCACCCCTCCACTTT. Protein sequence: CASSLTANSPLHF.

The rearrangement uses TRBV2 and TRBJ1-5; TRBD1 matches at 8 bases. V gave up 6 bases and J gave up 6 bases; unmatched junction bases: 7. The CDR3 length is 14 residues. Germline V gives CDR1 SNHLY, CDR2 FYNNEI. The CDR3 nucleotides are TGTGCCAGCAGGGGGACAGGCTTATCTCAGCCCCAGCATTTT. Its translation: CASRGTGLSQPQHF.

This clonotype came up many times. The CDR3 protein is CASRSGGSYEQYF. CDR3 nucleotides: TGTGCCAGCCGAAGTGGGGGGTCCTACGAGCAGTACTTC. The J gene is TRBJ2-7, the V gene TRBV25-1; D might be TRBD2 (6 bases). This CDR3 comprises 13 residues. Germline-derived CDR1 and CDR2 are MGHDK and SYGVNS. Deletions cut 8 bases from V and 1 base from J, with 12 bases between.

The chain employs TRBV20-1 and TRBJ2-5; 7 bases agree with TRBD2. The germline CDR1 and CDR2 sequences are DFQATT and SNEGSKA (reference sequence). V was clipped by 1 base and J by 5 bases; unmatched bases: 13. The CDR3 length is 16 residues. CDR3 in DNA: TGCAGTGCTAGAGGCCAGGCGCGGGAGACTTGGGAGACCCAGTACTTC. It translates to CSARGQARETWETQYF.

This sequence joins TRBV5-6 and TRBJ2-2; 8 nucleotides line up with TRBD2. V gave up 7 bases and J gave up 2 bases; unmatched junction bases: 4. The CDR3 runs 14 residues. Germline CDR1 is SGHDT and CDR2 is YYEEEE. In nucleotides, the CDR3 is TGTGCCAGCCAACTAGCGGCCAACACCGGGGAGCTGTTTTTT. Protein: CASQLAANTGELFF.

The chain links TRBV20-1 to TRBJ1-5; D perhaps matches TRBD1 (5 bases). The germline gives CDR1 DFQATT, CDR2 SNEGSKA (reference sequence). Trimming left V 5 bases short and J 7 bases short, with 18 bases between. This CDR3 spans 14 amino acids. The CDR3 reads CSAGTLGIGQPQHF. CDR3 bases: TGCAGTGCTGGGACGTTGGGGATCGGGCAGCCCCAGCATTTT.

J is TRBJ2-6 and V is TRBV6-1; the D is unclear. The CDR3 loop spans 14 amino acids. V was shortened by 6 bases and J by 2 bases, with 8 bases between the two germline ends. CDR1 and CDR2 (germline): MNHNS, SASEGT. The CDR3 DNA follows: TGTGCCAGCAGCAAGGTACCTGGGGCCAACGTCCTGACTTTC. This gives the protein CASSKVPGANVLTF.

This clonotype was picked up many times. The chain carries TRBV7-9 and TRBJ2-7; D not certain. Trimming removed 5 bases at V and 2 bases at J, with 10 bases between. The CDR3 loop spans 13 amino acids. Germline V gene sequence: CDR1 SEHNR, CDR2 FQNEAQ (reference sequence). The CDR3 is CASSPWTAYEQYF. The CDR3 DNA sequence: TGTGCCAGCAGCCCGTGGACCGCCTACGAGCAGTACTTC. The full variable domain, its missing parts supplied by reference TRBV7-9 and TRBJ2-7, is DTGVSQNPRHKITKRGQNVTFRCDPISEHNRLYWYRQTLGQGPEFLTYFQNEAQLEKSRLLSDRFSAERPKGSFSTLEIQRTEQGDSAMYLCASSPWTAYEQYFGPGTRLTVT.